The entry below describes one T cell receptor beta chain. No antigen is known for it. The donor group consisted entirely of healthy Caucasians. The data originate from a study of identical twins. Study-level points and caveats: Twin pairs' shared out-of-frame alpha sequences were enriched in low generation probability. With abundant cord blood beta clonotypes, insertions were fewer; memory repertoires showed no such pattern.

The CDR3 is made up of 14 amino acids. CDR1 is MNHNY and CDR2 is SVGAGI in the germline V gene (reference sequence). V lost 2 bases and J 8 bases, leaving 15 bases between the germline ends. TCRdb used MiXCR to reprocess the 5' RACE reads, holding one entry per CDR3 protein. The data hold some 1,600,000 distinct CDR3 sequences, with roughly a third observed a single time. The source material was cord blood. The chain links TRBV6-6 to TRBJ1-2; D is possibly TRBD1 (5 bases). The sequence derives from a newborn girl in good health. CDR3 nucleotides: TGTGCCAGCAGTTACGGTCGAAGTGGGGGAGGCTACACCTTC. This encodes CASSYGRSGGGYTF.